These T cell receptor beta chains were read from a single sample in a study of blood T cell repertoires in COVID-19. The protocol was immunoSEQ multiplex PCR, while the TCRdb copy is restricted to in-frame clones and leaves out a portion. The sample lists about 240,000 clones, approximately 85% seen once, with around 12% in the top ten. Sample: peripheral blood. These receptors were obtained from an older woman with active or convalescent COVID-19. Both conserved end residues are part of each CDR3. A D gene is named only where the DNA matches it firmly. A clone size is listed for some rows: how often the clone was seen (once, few, many), or a class if it is expanded.

D	size	V	J	DNA	CDR3
.	.	TRBV3-1/TRBV3-2	TRBJ1-2	TGTGCCAGCAGCCAAGAAGGCGGGGCTGGCTACACCTTC	CASSQEGGAGYTF
.	.	TRBV11-1	TRBJ1-1	TGTGCCAGCAGCTTATCGGGATACACTGAAGCTTTCTTT	CASSLSGYTEAFF
.	.	TRBV5-5	TRBJ2-1	TGTGCCAGCAGCTTTCAGGCGAGCTCCTACAATGAGCAGTTCTTC	CASSFQASSYNEQFF
.	many	TRBV12-3/TRBV12-4	TRBJ1-2	TGTGCCAGCAGTTCTCGCTGGGGGCAGTACACCTTC	CASSSRWGQYTF
TRBD1	few	TRBV4-1	TRBJ2-1	TGCGCCAGCAGCCAAGATGTTCCCGGGACAGGGGGTGTTGAGCAGTTCTTC	CASSQDVPGTGGVEQFF
.	.	TRBV19	TRBJ1-1	TGTGCCAGTAGTATAGATTACGGGGAGGTCACTGAAGCTTTCTTT	CASSIDYGEVTEAFF
.	.	TRBV11-2	TRBJ1-4	TGTGCCAGCAGCGCCCAGACGGGTGGGGGGGAAAAACTGTTTTTT	CASSAQTGGGEKLFF
.	.	TRBV6-1	TRBJ2-7	TGTGCCAGCAGTGAAGTTGCGATTTACGAGCAGTACTTC	CASSEVAIYEQYF
TRBD1	.	TRBV9	TRBJ1-4	TGTGCCAGCAGCGTAATGCCGGGACAGGGTAACGAAAAACTGTTTTTT	CASSVMPGQGNEKLFF
TRBD2	.	TRBV14	TRBJ2-7	TGTGCCAGCAGCCAAGGGATTAGCGGGTACGAGCAGTACTTC	CASSQGISGYEQYF